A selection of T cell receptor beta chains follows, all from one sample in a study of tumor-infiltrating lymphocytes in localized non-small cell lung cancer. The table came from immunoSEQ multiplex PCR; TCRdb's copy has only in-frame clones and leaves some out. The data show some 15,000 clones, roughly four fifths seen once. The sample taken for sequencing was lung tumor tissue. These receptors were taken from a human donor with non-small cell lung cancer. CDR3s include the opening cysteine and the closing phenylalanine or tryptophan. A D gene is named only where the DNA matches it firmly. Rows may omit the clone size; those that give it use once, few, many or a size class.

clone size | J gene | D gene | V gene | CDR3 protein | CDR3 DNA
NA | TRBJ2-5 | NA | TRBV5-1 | CASSLLGQYQETQYF | TGCGCCAGCAGCTTGCTCGGACAGTACCAAGAGACCCAGTACTTC
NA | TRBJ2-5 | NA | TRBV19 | CASSIGAVKSETQYF | TGTGCCAGTAGTATCGGGGCAGTGAAGTCGGAGACCCAGTACTTC
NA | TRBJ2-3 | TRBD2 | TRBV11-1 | CASSLGLARKDTQYF | TGTGCCAGCAGCTTAGGACTAGCTAGAAAAGATACGCAGTATTTT
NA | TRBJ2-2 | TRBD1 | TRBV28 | CASNDRGLNTGELFF | TGTGCCAGCAATGACAGGGGGCTAAACACCGGGGAGCTGTTTTTT
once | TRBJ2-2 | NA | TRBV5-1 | CASSLDSKTGELFF | TGCGCCAGCAGCTTGGACAGCAAGACCGGGGAGCTGTTTTTT
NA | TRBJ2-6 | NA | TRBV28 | CASSPDSGANVLTF | TGTGCCAGCAGTCCCGACTCCGGGGCCAACGTCCTGACTTTC
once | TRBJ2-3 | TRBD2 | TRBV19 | CASSNSGRRDTQYF | TGTGCCAGTAGTAACAGCGGGAGGCGAGATACGCAGTATTTT
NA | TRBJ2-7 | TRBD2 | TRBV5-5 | CASSLELAGVNYEQYF | TGTGCCAGCAGCTTGGAACTAGCGGGAGTTAACTACGAGCAGTACTTC
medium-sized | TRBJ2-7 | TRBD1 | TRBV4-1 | CASSRWTGDTSSYEQYF | TGCGCCAGCAGCCGGTGGACAGGGGACACGTCCTCCTACGAGCAGTACTTC
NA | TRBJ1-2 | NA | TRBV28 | CASRTALNYGYTF | TGTGCCAGCAGGACAGCCTTAAACTATGGCTACACCTTC
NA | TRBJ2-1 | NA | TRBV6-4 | CASLTGLAHNEQFF | TGTGCCAGCTTAACCGGTCTCGCCCACAATGAGCAGTTCTTC
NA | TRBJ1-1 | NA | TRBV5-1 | CASSALGGGSSEAFF | TGCGCCAGCAGCGCACTCGGGGGTGGGAGCTCTGAAGCTTTCTTT
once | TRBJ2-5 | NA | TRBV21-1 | CASSKIRLAGGRQETQYF | TGTGCCAGCAGCAAGATCCGACTAGCGGGGGGAAGACAAGAGACCCAGTACTTC
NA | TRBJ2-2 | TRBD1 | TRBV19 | CASRSGQGSSGELFF | TGTGCCAGTAGATCGGGACAGGGGTCCAGCGGGGAGCTGTTTTTT
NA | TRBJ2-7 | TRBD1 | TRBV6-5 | CASSYSGQGAYEQYF | TGTGCCAGCAGTTACTCGGGGCAGGGGGCCTACGAGCAGTACTTC
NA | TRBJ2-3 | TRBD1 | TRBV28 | CASSSGGQGISDTQYF | TGTGCCAGCAGTAGTGGGGGACAGGGGATATCAGATACGCAGTATTTT
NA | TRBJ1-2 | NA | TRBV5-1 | CASSLATGVNYGYTF | TGCGCCAGCAGCTTGGCGACAGGAGTTAACTATGGCTACACCTTC
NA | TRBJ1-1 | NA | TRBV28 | CASLTTDSKFEAFF | TGTGCCAGCCTTACGACCGACTCTAAATTTGAAGCTTTCTTT
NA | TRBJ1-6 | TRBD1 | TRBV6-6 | CASSTGQGASPLHF | TGTGCCAGCAGTACCGGACAGGGGGCTTCACCCCTCCACTTT